The T cell receptor beta chain under discussion was sequenced for a study of blood T cell repertoires in COVID-19. V was pared by 1 base and J by 5 bases, with 15 bases between. Germline CDR1 is SGHDT and CDR2 is YYEEEE. The CDR3 contains 15 residues. The protocol was immunoSEQ multiplex PCR, while the TCRdb copy is restricted to in-frame clones and leaves out a portion. The table lists approximately 400,000 clones, less than 90% of them singletons. The specimen was PBMCs or T cells enriched from blood (not recorded which). The rearrangement joins TRBV5-6 to TRBJ1-2, with D perhaps TRBD1 (5 bases). The sequence was obtained from a woman between 45 and 60 years old who had recovered from COVID-19. The CDR3 bases are TGTGCCAGCAGCTTGAGCGATCGAAGGGGATATGGCTACACCTTC. It encodes CASSLSDRRGYGYTF.